Below are 19 T cell receptor beta chains sequenced from a single sample in a study of blood T cell repertoires in COVID-19. Only in-frame clones appear in the TCRdb table, and some are missing; sequencing was by immunoSEQ multiplex PCR. Of about 290,000 clones in the sample, 89% were seen once. Sequenced material: PBMCs or T cells enriched from blood (not recorded which). The receptors derive from a woman aged 40 to 50 who had recovered from COVID-19.

V is TRBV5-1 and J is TRBJ2-3; no clear D. CDR3 length: 16 residues. CDR1 is SGHRS and CDR2 is YFSETQ in the germline V gene. V was clipped by 4 bases and J by 6 bases, with 21 bases between them. The CDR3 sequence: CASSPTLIQSSDTQYF. The CDR3 DNA follows: TGCGCCAGCAGCCCCACATTGATTCAGAGTAGCGATACGCAGTATTTT.

This chain connects TRBV11-3 to TRBJ2-3, with TRBD2 matching over 12 bases. This CDR3 has 18 amino acids. The germline CDR1 and CDR2 sequences are SGHNT and YENEEA. Trimming cost V 5 bases and J 4 bases; bases outside gene matches: 13. The CDR3 DNA sequence: TGTGCCAGCAGCCCCGGACGTCGACTAGCGGGAGTAGCAGATACGCAGTATTTT. Translation: CASSPGRRLAGVADTQYF. Full variable domain (missing parts from reference TRBV11-3 and TRBJ2-3): EAGVVQSPRYKIIEKKQPVAFWCNPISGHNTLYWYLQNLGQGPELLIRYENEEAVDDSQLPKDRFSAERLKGVDSTLKIQPAELGDSAVYLCASSPGRRLAGVADTQYFGPGTRLTVL.

This chain joins TRBV2 and TRBJ1-5, with D possibly being TRBD1 (6 bases). This CDR3 contains 14 residues. Between the trimmed V and J ends, which lost 7 bases and 7 bases, there was a span of 17 bases. CDR1 SNHLY and CDR2 FYNNEI come from the germline V gene. Here the CDR3 DNA reads TGTGCCAGCAAACGGCTGCAGGGGATGCAGCCCCAGCATTTT. Protein sequence: CASKRLQGMQPQHF.

This clone was detected once. The chain employs TRBV3-1 (or the pseudogene TRBV3-2) and TRBJ2-7; 10 bases agree with TRBD2. Trimming at V came to 2 bases and at J to 4 bases, leaving 5 bases not matched to a gene. CDR3 length equals 15 residues. CDR1 and CDR2 (germline): LGHDT, YNNKEL (reference sequence). CDR3 bases: TGTGCCAGCAGCCAAATGACTAGCGGGCGTTACGAGCAGTACTTC. Translated: CASSQMTSGRYEQYF.

The V call is TRBV28, the J call TRBJ1-6; possible D gene TRBD1, 6 bases. The germline gives CDR1 MDHEN, CDR2 SYDVKM. The CDR3 contains 14 residues. With 4 bases removed from V and 8 bases from J, the gap between germline ends came to 12 bases. CDR3 sequence reads: CASSSIHRDSPLHF. For the CDR3, the DNA is TGTGCCAGCAGTTCCATCCACAGGGATTCACCCCTCCACTTT.

The chain carries TRBV6-5 and TRBJ1-4; perhaps TRBD1 as D (6 bases). The CDR3 contains 14 residues. Germline loops: CDR1 MNHEY, CDR2 SVGAGI. Trimming took 10 bases from V and 2 from J, leaving 14 bases between them. CDR3 region: CATWGLRTNEKLFF. CDR3 coding DNA: TGTGCCACATGGGGGCTTAGGACTAATGAAAAACTGTTTTTT.

This clone was observed once. The J gene is TRBJ1-1, the V gene TRBV9; the D gene is possibly TRBD1 (6 bases). The V end was cut by 2 bases, the J end by 1 base, with 9 bases between. CDR3 size: 14 residues. Germline CDR1 reads SGDLS; CDR2 reads YYNGEE. The CDR3 protein is CASSVGGWNTEAFF. CDR3 nucleotides: TGTGCCAGCAGCGTTGGGGGCTGGAACACTGAAGCTTTCTTT.

The rearrangement links TRBV4-2 to TRBJ2-7; D unresolved. The CDR3 has 14 residues. Germline V gene lookup returns CDR1 LGHNA and CDR2 YNFKEQ. V lost 0 bases and J 3 bases, leaving 9 bases between the germline ends. The CDR3 bases are TGTGCCAGCAGCCAAGATCAAAGAGACTACGAGCAGTACTTC. This translates into CASSQDQRDYEQYF.

This clone was found once. V is TRBV20-1 and J is TRBJ2-7; weak D call: TRBD1 (7 bases). The CDR3 contains 17 residues. The germline V gene encodes CDR1 DFQATT and CDR2 SNEGSKA (reference sequence). Trimming shortened V by 3 bases and J by 1 base, and 22 bases separated the two germline ends. This chain's CDR3 is CSASAEQGRGRSYEQYF. The CDR3, as DNA: TGCAGTGCTAGTGCCGAACAGGGGAGAGGGAGGTCCTACGAGCAGTACTTC.

The chain uses TRBV5-1 and TRBJ1-4; the D is unclear. The CDR3 covers 16 residues. Germline lookup yields CDR1 SGHRS and CDR2 YFSETQ. Trimming left V 0 bases short and J 8 bases short, with 17 bases between. Here the CDR3 reads CASSLGQALESEKLFF. The CDR3 bases are TGCGCCAGCAGCTTGGGGCAGGCGCTCGAGTCGGAAAAACTGTTTTTT. The variable domain in full, with the rest retrieved from reference TRBV5-1 and TRBJ1-4, is KAGVTQTPRYLIKTRGQQVTLSCSPISGHRSVSWYQQTPGQGLQFLFEYFSETQRNKGNFPGRFSGRQFSNSRSEMNVSTLELGDSALYLCASSLGQALESEKLFFGSGTQLSVL.

This sequence joins TRBV27 and TRBJ2-5; 8 positions agree with TRBD2. This CDR3 is 17 amino acids long. V trimming: 4 bases; J trimming: 1 base; junction bases outside the gene matches: 11. Germline V gives CDR1 MNHEY, CDR2 SMNVEV (reference sequence). The CDR3 DNA sequence: TGTGCCAGCAGTTCGGGGGGGGGACCCTGGACCCAAGAGACCCAGTACTTC. It codes for CASSSGGGPWTQETQYF.

The rearrangement joins TRBV11-2 to TRBJ2-7, with 10 bases that match TRBD1. The CDR3 runs to 14 residues. The junction had 4 bases not matched to a gene; V was cut back by 5 bases and J by 3 bases. The germline V gene encodes CDR1 SGHAT and CDR2 FQNNGV. The CDR3 DNA reads TGTGCCAGCAGCCAGGACAGGGGGATCTACGAGCAGTACTTC. Translating it yields CASSQDRGIYEQYF.

The chain has TRBV21-1 and TRBJ2-3; TRBD2, as called in the table, went unchecked against the DNA. TRBV21-1 is listed as a pseudogene. This CDR3 comprises 11 residues. The DNA of the CDR3 is TGTGCCCATGATACTCCAGATACGCAGTATTTT. It translates to CAHDTPDTQYF.

This clone came up once. The chain has TRBV5-4 and TRBJ2-3, with 8 bases aligning to TRBD1. CDR1 and CDR2 from the germline V gene are SGHNT and YYREEE (reference sequence). The length of the CDR3 is 13 residues. With V trimmed by 5 bases and J by 1 base, 0 bases remained unmatched. The CDR3 DNA reads as TGTGCCAGCAGGGGACAGGGCACAGATACGCAGTATTTT. Translation: CASRGQGTDTQYF.

The V gene is TRBV24-1, the J gene TRBJ2-1, with 9 positions matching TRBD2. The CDR3 loop spans 14 amino acids. Germline CDR1 reads KGHDR; CDR2 reads SFDVKD. The trim removed 6 bases at V and 7 bases at J, leaving 6 bases unmatched. The chain's CDR3 is CATSLAGPVNEQFF. CDR3 coding DNA: TGTGCCACCAGTCTAGCGGGACCAGTGAATGAGCAGTTCTTC.

This clone showed up just a few times. The V gene is TRBV5-6, the J gene TRBJ2-3; possibly TRBD2 for D (5 bases). The ends were cut back, 5 bases at V and 1 base at J, with 14 bases in the middle. The germline V gene has CDR1 SGHDT and CDR2 YYEEEE. The length of the CDR3 is 15 residues. The DNA of the CDR3 is TGTGCCAGCAGGGCTCGGGGAGCCGGCACAGATACGCAGTATTTT. Its translation is CASRARGAGTDTQYF.

This sequence joins TRBV13 and TRBJ1-2, with a possible D match to TRBD1 (6 bases). The ends were cut back, 2 bases at V and 2 bases at J, with 6 bases in the middle. The germline gives CDR1 PRHDT, CDR2 FYEKMQ (reference sequence). This CDR3 region has 13 residues. CDR3 bases: TGTGCCAGCAGCTTACAGGGGAACTATGGCTACACCTTC. It encodes CASSLQGNYGYTF. Looking up the rest from reference TRBV13 and TRBJ1-2 gives the full variable domain: AAGVIQSPRHLIKEKRETATLKCYPIPRHDTVYWYQQGPGQDPQFLISFYEKMQSDKGSIPDRFSAQQFSDYHSELNMSSLELGDSALYFCASSLQGNYGYTFGSGTRLTVV.

V is TRBV5-1 and J is TRBJ2-7; 9 nucleotides line up with TRBD2. Germline V CDR1 and CDR2: SGHRS, YFSETQ. The CDR3 totals 14 residues. The V gene end was trimmed by 2 bases and the J gene end by 2 bases; junction bases not matched to a gene: 2. The CDR3 DNA reads TGCGCCAGCAGCTTAACTAGCGGGCCCTACGAGCAGTACTTC. Its translation: CASSLTSGPYEQYF.

The genes are TRBV5-5 and TRBJ2-7, with 10 bases matching TRBD1. The CDR3 is 15 residues long. In germline, CDR1 is SGHKS, CDR2 YYEKEE (reference sequence). Trimming cost V 2 bases and J 3 bases; bases outside gene matches: 5. In nucleotides, the CDR3 is TGTGCCAGCAGCTTCCGACAGGGGGCCCTCTACGAGCAGTACTTC. Amino acid sequence: CASSFRQGALYEQYF.